A single sample gave rise to the 25 T cell receptor beta chains below, sequenced in a study of T cells of healthy individuals. From the 5' RACE reads, TCRdb called clonotypes with MiXCR, one entry per CDR3 protein. The table has about 63,000 distinct CDR3 sequences, 15% to 20% seen once; the top ten hold around 4.7%. The receptor source for this set is a human donor in good health.

A few counts support this clonotype. The chain recombines TRBV14 with TRBJ2-1; D uncertain. CDR3 length equals 17 residues. Deletions cut 0 bases from V and 0 bases from J, with 12 bases between. Germline V gene sequence: CDR1 SGHDN, CDR2 FVKESK. In DNA form, the CDR3 reads TGTGCCAGCAGCCAAGATCCGGCAGGCCTCTCCTACAATGAGCAGTTCTTC. Protein sequence: CASSQDPAGLSYNEQFF. Drawing the rest from reference TRBV14 and TRBJ2-1, the complete variable domain is EAGVTQFPSHSVIEKGQTVTLRCDPISGHDNLYWYRRVMGKEIKFLLHFVKESKQDESGMPNNRFLAERTGGTYSTLKVQPAELEDSGVYFCASSQDPAGLSYNEQFFGPGTRLTVL.

This clonotype was counted between two and nine times. The chain carries TRBV30 and TRBJ1-2; a possible D gene is TRBD1 (5 bases). The germline CDR1 and CDR2 sequences are GTSNPN and SVGIG (reference sequence). Trimming removed 0 bases from V and 5 bases from J, with 16 bases in between. CDR3 length: 15 amino acids. This CDR3 reads CAWSVRNVGVYGYTF. DNA for the CDR3: TGTGCCTGGAGTGTACGGAACGTAGGGGTGTATGGCTACACCTTC.

A remark on this clonotype: It may be a read error: a sequence one base away is much more abundant. The chain joins TRBV12-5 to TRBJ1-1; D is undetermined. Trimming removed 5 bases from V and 3 bases from J, with 22 bases in between. CDR3 length: 17 amino acids. The germline CDR1 and CDR2 sequences are LGHNT and FRNRAP. The DNA for the CDR3 is TGTGCTAGTGGTCCCACCACACAAATTTCACGGCACACTGAAGCTTTCTTT. This gives the protein CASGPTTQISRHTEAFF. Together with reference TRBV12-5 and TRBJ1-1, the CDR3 gives the full variable domain: DARVTQTPRHKVTEMGQEVTMRCQPILGHNTVFWYRQTMMQGLELLAYFRNRAPLDDSGMPKDRFSAEMPDATLATLKIQPSEPRDSAVYFCASGPTTQISRHTEAFFGQGTRLTVV.

V is TRBV15 and J is TRBJ1-5, with TRBD1 as a possible D gene (5 bases). Germline V lookup: CDR1 LNHNV, CDR2 YYDKDF (reference sequence). This CDR3 comprises 16 residues. Trimming took off 1 base at V and 3 bases at J, with 13 bases between the two ends. CDR3 amino acids: CATSRGDGSSNQPQHF. The DNA for the CDR3 is TGTGCCACCAGCAGAGGGGACGGATCCTCCAATCAGCCCCAGCATTTT.

This clonotype was picked up many times. This chain joins TRBV20-1 and TRBJ2-3; 14 positions agree with TRBD2. The CDR3 covers 19 residues. The germline V gene encodes CDR1 DFQATT and CDR2 SNEGSKA (reference sequence). Trimming removed 0 bases from V and 3 bases from J; junction bases left unmatched: 11. The CDR3 loop is CSARDPRSGTSGGTDTQYF. The CDR3 DNA follows: TGCAGTGCTAGAGATCCACGATCGGGGACTAGCGGGGGTACAGATACGCAGTATTTT.

This clonotype was seen at least ten times. The CDR3 coding sequence is TGTGCCAGCAGCTCGACGGGTGGAGAGACCCAGTACTTC. This sequence encodes CASSSTGGETQYF. The rearrangement links TRBV11-3 to TRBJ2-5; D remains ambiguous. CDR1 and CDR2 (germline): SGHNT, YENEEA. V was clipped by 4 bases and J by 4 bases, with 10 bases between them. The CDR3 extends over 13 amino acids.

The V and J genes are TRBV5-1 and TRBJ2-5, with D maybe TRBD1 (6 bases). Trimming took 0 bases from V and 5 from J, leaving 11 bases between them. Germline loops: CDR1 SGHRS, CDR2 YFSETQ. The CDR3 has 14 amino acids. CDR3 coding DNA: TGCGCCAGCAGCTTGGGAGGGGGAGTGGAGACCCAGTACTTC. This codes for CASSLGGGVETQYF.

This clonotype occurred many times. The rearrangement joins TRBV20-1 to TRBJ2-2, with 12 bases that match TRBD2. The V segment lost 4 bases and the J segment 5 bases; nucleotides outside the gene matches: 8. This CDR3 spans 16 amino acids. CDR1 and CDR2 (germline): DFQATT, SNEGSKA (reference sequence). The CDR3 spells CSATGLAGTRTGELFF. DNA for the CDR3: TGCAGTGCTACCGGACTAGCGGGGACGAGGACCGGGGAGCTGTTTTTT.

This clonotype was seen many times. The rearrangement links TRBV6-5 to TRBJ2-7; D gene uncertain. From germline, CDR1 is MNHEY and CDR2 SVGAGI. This CDR3 is 14 amino acids long. V lost 2 bases and J lost 0, with 8 bases in between. This chain's CDR3 is CASSYTLSSYEQYF. DNA for the CDR3: TGTGCCAGCAGTTACACCTTGAGCTCCTACGAGCAGTACTTC.

This clonotype was counted between two and nine times. The V gene is TRBV4-1, the J gene TRBJ2-1, with unresolved D. CDR3 length: 16 residues. With 5 bases removed from V and 0 bases from J, the gap between germline ends came to 14 bases. Germline V gives CDR1 MGHRA, CDR2 YSYEKL. In DNA form, the CDR3 reads TGCGCCAGCAGCACTGCCTGGAGCCCCTCCTACAATGAGCAGTTCTTC. As protein: CASSTAWSPSYNEQFF.

The V and J genes are TRBV5-1 and TRBJ2-7, with D possibly TRBD1 on 5 matching bases. The CDR3 consists of 14 residues. V lost 0 bases to trimming and J lost 4 bases, with 11 bases between them. Germline-derived CDR1 and CDR2 are SGHRS and YFSETQ. For the CDR3, the DNA is TGCGCCAGCAGCTTGGCAGGGTTCACGTACGAGCAGTACTTC. Translating it yields CASSLAGFTYEQYF.

The chain carries TRBV6-5 and TRBJ2-5; 7 nucleotides match TRBD1. Germline-derived CDR1 and CDR2 are MNHEY and SVGAGI. Losses at the gene ends were 7 bases for V and 5 bases for J; bases not matched to a gene: 13. This CDR3 is 15 amino acids long. The CDR3 DNA reads as TGTGCCAGCACCTACCTAGACAGGGATGTGGAGACCCAGTACTTC. This sequence encodes CASTYLDRDVETQYF.

The chain links TRBV20-1 to TRBJ2-1; 7 nucleotides align to TRBD2. The length of the CDR3 is 14 residues. Germline V gene sequence: CDR1 DFQATT, CDR2 SNEGSKA (reference sequence). J gave up 5 bases and V 3 bases, and 7 bases lay outside the gene matches. CDR3: CSASPGGFNNEQFF. The CDR3 DNA sequence: TGCAGTGCTAGTCCCGGGGGGTTTAACAATGAGCAGTTCTTC.

V and J are TRBV3-1 and TRBJ2-2; D tentatively fits TRBD1 or TRBD2 (6 bases each). Deletions cut 4 bases from V and 5 bases from J, with 14 bases between. Germline lookup yields CDR1 LGHDT and CDR2 YNNKEL (reference sequence). The CDR3 sequence is 15 residues long. The CDR3 sequence is CASSPTGGGTGELFF. CDR3 coding DNA: TGTGCCAGCAGCCCTACCGGAGGGGGGACCGGGGAGCTGTTTTTT.

This clonotype has just one count. The chain has TRBV4-1 and TRBJ1-5; tentatively, D is TRBD1 (5 bases). CDR1 is MGHRA and CDR2 is YSYEKL in the germline V gene. With 0 bases removed from V and 2 bases from J, the gap between germline ends came to 11 bases. The CDR3 loop spans 16 amino acids. The CDR3 DNA sequence: TGCGCCAGCAGCCAAGACGCTCGAGGGGGCAATCAGCCCCAGCATTTT. Translation: CASSQDARGGNQPQHF.

This clonotype was seen many times. The chain combines TRBV29-1 with TRBJ2-2; tentatively, D is TRBD2 (6 bases). Trimming cost V 4 bases and J 5 bases, with 8 bases left between them. The CDR3 sequence is 12 residues long. Germline V gene data show CDR1 as SQVTM and CDR2 as ANQGSEA. For the CDR3, the DNA is TGCAGCGTTGTCCGGGGGACCGGGGAGCTGTTTTTT. Translated, it gives CSVVRGTGELFF.

This chain joins TRBV5-1 and TRBJ2-3; tentatively, D is TRBD1 (5 bases). Deletions cut 5 bases from V and 6 bases from J, with 19 bases between. The CDR3 length is 15 residues. Germline CDR1 is SGHRS and CDR2 is YFSETQ. The CDR3 region has the DNA TGCGCCAGCAGGGACATGGGCAGGGCCTTGGATACGCAGTATTTT. Translation gives CASRDMGRALDTQYF.

This chain joins TRBV6-5 and TRBJ2-5; either TRBD1 or TRBD2 may fit D (5 bases each). The CDR3 is made up of 15 amino acids. CDR1 and CDR2 (germline): MNHEY, SVGAGI. V was cut by 2 bases and J by 4 bases, with 14 bases left in between. This CDR3 is CASSYALGAGETQYF. The CDR3 DNA follows: TGTGCCAGCAGTTACGCCCTCGGGGCTGGAGAGACCCAGTACTTC.

This rearrangement joins TRBV7-9 to TRBJ1-1; 7 positions match TRBD1. The germline V gene has CDR1 SEHNR and CDR2 FQNEAQ (reference sequence). The CDR3 loop spans 13 amino acids. Unmatched junction bases numbered 7, after V lost 8 bases and J lost 4 bases. The CDR3 nucleotides read TGTGCCAGCTCCTACAGGGGAGCCACTGAAGCTTTCTTT. This gives the protein CASSYRGATEAFF.

The chain couples TRBV7-2 to TRBJ2-1, with D unclear. This CDR3 contains 15 residues. V was clipped by 1 base and J by 6 bases, with 13 bases between them. Germline loops: CDR1 SGHTA, CDR2 FQGNSA. The CDR3 DNA sequence: TGTGCCAGCAGCTTAGACGAGAGGACGGGCAATGAGCAGTTCTTC. As protein: CASSLDERTGNEQFF.

This clonotype has a count of ten or more. This chain joins TRBV12-3 or TRBV12-4 and TRBJ2-7; TRBD2 is a possible D gene (6 bases). This CDR3 comprises 13 residues. Trimming left V 6 bases short and J 7 bases short, with 16 bases between. CDR3 protein: CASRPSRAGEQYF. The DNA of the CDR3 is TGTGCCAGCAGGCCGTCCAGGGCGGGAGAGCAGTACTTC.

The chain joins TRBV6-5 to TRBJ2-7; no clear D. With 8 bases removed from V and 4 bases from J, the gap between germline ends came to 9 bases. Germline V CDR1 and CDR2: MNHEY, SVGAGI. The CDR3 length is 11 residues. The CDR3: CASQMGYEQYF. The CDR3 DNA reads as TGTGCCAGCCAGATGGGGTACGAGCAGTACTTC.

The CDR3 region has the DNA TGTGCCAGCTCACCACCGCCGGGGCTCTATGGCTACACCTTC. It yields the protein CASSPPPGLYGYTF. This rearrangement joins TRBV18 to TRBJ1-2, with D possibly being TRBD1 (5 bases). Trimming cost V 0 bases and J 4 bases, with 9 bases left between them. The CDR3 consists of 14 residues. From germline, CDR1 is KGHSH and CDR2 LQKENI. Together with reference TRBV18 and TRBJ1-2, the CDR3 gives the full variable domain: NAGVMQNPRHLVRRRGQEARLRCSPMKGHSHVYWYRQLPEEGLKFMVYLQKENIIDESGMPKERFSAEFPKEGPSILRIQQVVRGDSAAYFCASSPPPGLYGYTFGSGTRLTVV.

This clonotype has ten or more counts. V gene TRBV29-1 combines with J gene TRBJ2-6, with a tentative D call TRBD2 (6 bases). The CDR3 runs 17 residues. Germline V gene sequence: CDR1 SQVTM, CDR2 ANQGSEA. Deletions cut 4 bases from V and 1 base from J, with 17 bases between. The CDR3 region is CSVAMAGLTSGANVLTF. CDR3 DNA sequence: TGCAGCGTTGCAATGGCGGGACTTACTTCTGGGGCCAACGTCCTGACTTTC.

This clonotype showed up just a few times. The CDR3 sequence: CASSRGSLHF. Here the CDR3 DNA reads TGTGCCAGCAGCCGGGGATCCCTCCACTTT. The chain employs TRBV5-6 and TRBJ1-6; no clear D gene. The V end was cut by 4 bases, the J end by 14 bases, with 7 bases between. The CDR3 spans 10 residues. Germline V CDR1 and CDR2: SGHDT, YYEEEE. The full variable domain, completed using reference TRBV5-6 and TRBJ1-6, is DAGVTQSPTHLIKTRGQQVTLRCSPKSGHDTVSWYQQALGQGPQFIFQYYEEEERQRGNFPDRFSGHQFPNYSSELNVNALLLGDSALYLCASSRGSLHFGNGTRLTVT.